This TCR beta chain was obtained from a study of shared clonotypes between healthy human individuals. CD8 cells regarded as naive lacked CD45RO, were positively chosen for CCR7, and omitted terminally differentiated effector memory CD45RA+ cells. The CDR3 contains 13 residues. CDR1 is GTSNPN and CDR2 is SVGIG in the germline V gene (reference sequence). V trimming: 0 bases; J trimming: 2 bases; junction bases outside the gene matches: 0. Profiling relied on immunoSEQ multiplex PCR, and the TCRdb table lists in-frame clones only, not all of them. The table includes approximately 720,000 clones, about 91% detected once.

The chain combines TRBV30 with TRBJ2-7; 8 bases fit TRBD2. The sequence came from a man aged 25 to 45 in good health. Material: naive CD8+ T cells sorted from blood. DNA for the CDR3: TGTGCCTGGAGTGTAGCGGGAGCCTACGAGCAGTACTTC. Translation: CAWSVAGAYEQYF. The full variable domain, with the rest looked up from reference TRBV30 and TRBJ2-7, is SQTIHQWPATLVQPVGSPLSLECTVEGTSNPNLYWYRQAAGRGLQLLFYSVGIGQISSEVPQNLSASRPQDRQFILSSKKLLLSDSGFYLCAWSVAGAYEQYFGPGTRLTVT.